These 12 T cell receptor beta chains were sequenced from one sample in a study of cytomegalovirus exposure and HLA in healthy donors. Amplification used 60 Vbeta primers and 13 Jbeta primers. Measured with immunoSEQ multiplex PCR; TCRdb has only the in-frame clones, and not every one. The profile shows tens of thousands of clones, about 68% of them singletons. Sequences were obtained from PBMCs. Receptor source: a man aged 40-50 years in good health and CMV-seropositive.

This chain links TRBV28 with TRBJ2-1; TRBD1 agrees at 7 bases. V shed 5 bases, J shed 1 base, and the junction held 5 bases outside the gene matches. The CDR3 consists of 15 residues. In germline, CDR1 is MDHEN, CDR2 SYDVKM. The CDR3 coding sequence is TGTGCCAGCAGTGGGGACAGCCAGTCCTACAATGAGCAGTTCTTC. Protein sequence: CASSGDSQSYNEQFF.

The DNA of the CDR3 is TGTGCCAGCAGCTTAGGGACGGGGGGGCGGTATGAGCAGTTCTTC. Residues: CASSLGTGGRYEQFF. V gene TRBV7-2 combines with J gene TRBJ2-1, with 8 bases aligning to TRBD2. The CDR3 spans 15 residues. Germline loops: CDR1 SGHTA, CDR2 FQGNSA. Losses at the gene ends were 1 base for V and 8 bases for J; bases not matched to a gene: 7.

The chain joins TRBV7-8 to TRBJ1-5; possible D gene TRBD1, 5 bases. V lost 1 base to trimming and J lost 3 bases, with 13 bases between them. The CDR3 has 16 amino acids. Germline V CDR1 and CDR2: SGHVS, FQNEAQ. The CDR3 here is CASSLEAGTFNQPQHF. The CDR3 DNA is TGTGCCAGCAGCTTAGAAGCTGGGACTTTCAATCAGCCCCAGCATTTT. The whole variable domain, filled in from reference TRBV7-8 and TRBJ1-5, reads GAGVSQSPRYKVAKRGQDVALRCDPISGHVSLFWYQQALGQGPEFLTYFQNEAQLDKSGLPSDRFFAERPEGSVSTLKIQRTQQEDSAVYLCASSLEAGTFNQPQHFGDGTRLSIL.

The rearrangement links TRBV7-9 to TRBJ2-1; D is uncertain. V was shortened by 4 bases and J by 5 bases, with 6 bases between the two germline ends. The CDR3 has 12 residues. Germline V gives CDR1 SEHNR, CDR2 FQNEAQ (reference sequence). In nucleotides, the CDR3 is TGTGCCAGCAGCTGGGCAAACAATGAGCAGTTCTTC. It encodes CASSWANNEQFF.

The chain employs TRBV29-1 and TRBJ2-7, with D tentatively TRBD1 (6 bases). The germline V and J ends were trimmed by 6 bases and 4 bases, with 16 bases remaining between them. The CDR3 covers 13 residues. The germline gives CDR1 SQVTM, CDR2 ANQGSEA. CDR3 sequence: CSVRGQTEYEQYF. In nucleotides, the CDR3 is TGCAGCGTCCGTGGACAGACCGAGTACGAGCAGTACTTC.

The chain recombines TRBV30 with TRBJ1-3, with D perhaps matching TRBD1 (6 bases). V was pared by 0 bases and J by 0 bases, with 6 bases between. The CDR3 has 14 amino acids. CDR1 and CDR2 (germline): GTSNPN, SVGIG (reference sequence). The chain's CDR3 is CAWSVGGSGNTIYF. As DNA, the CDR3 is TGTGCCTGGAGTGTAGGGGGCTCTGGAAACACCATATATTTT.

This rearrangement joins TRBV11-2 to TRBJ1-1; D remains unclear. V was cut by 4 bases and J by 0 bases, with 3 bases left in between. Germline-derived CDR1 and CDR2 are SGHAT and FQNNGV. The CDR3 is made up of 12 amino acids. The CDR3 reads CASSYMNTEAFF. The CDR3 region has the DNA TGTGCCAGCAGCTACATGAACACTGAAGCTTTCTTT.

With respect to this clone: Other DNA sequences in this sample translate to the same CDR3. The chain uses TRBV30 and TRBJ1-4; 9 bases line up with TRBD1. The J segment lost 4 bases and the V segment lost 0 bases, leaving 3 bases of the junction unmatched. Germline values: CDR1 GTSNPN, CDR2 SVGIG (reference sequence). The CDR3 spans 15 residues. The CDR3 protein is CAWSVRDRDNEKLFF. The CDR3 bases are TGTGCCTGGAGTGTAAGGGACAGGGATAATGAAAAACTGTTTTTT.

The rearrangement joins TRBV21-1 to TRBJ2-3; the listed D gene, TRBD1, was not tested against the DNA. TRBV21-1 is tagged as a pseudogene. This CDR3 spans 18 amino acids. The CDR3 region has the DNA TGTGCCAGCAGGCCGCCCTTTCTACAGGGACGTATCACAGATACGCAGTATTTT. Protein: CASRPPFLQGRITDTQYF.

This clone has a single count. V and J are TRBV19 and TRBJ1-5; TRBD1 agrees at 8 bases. V gave up 5 bases and J gave up 2 bases; unmatched junction bases: 5. Germline assignment: CDR1 LNHDA and CDR2 SQIVND (reference sequence). The CDR3 spans 15 residues. The CDR3: CASSAKTGGNQPQHF. CDR3 coding DNA: TGTGCCAGTAGTGCCAAGACAGGGGGCAATCAGCCCCAGCATTTT.

The chain employs TRBV4-3 and TRBJ2-3; 7 bases map to TRBD2. J was trimmed by 0 bases and V by 0 bases; bases with no gene match: 6. This CDR3 has 17 residues. Germline assignment: CDR1 LGHNA and CDR2 YSLEER. The CDR3 here is CASSQEGGGPSTDTQYF. The CDR3 DNA follows: TGCGCCAGCAGCCAAGAGGGGGGGGGACCTAGCACAGATACGCAGTATTTT.

The chain links TRBV28 to TRBJ2-1, with TRBD2 matching over 15 bases. This CDR3 contains 15 residues. Germline V gene lookup returns CDR1 MDHEN and CDR2 SYDVKM. V lost 6 bases and J lost 11; bases outside the gene matches: 8. The CDR3 nucleotides are TGTGCCAGCAGCGCACCCGGGACTAGCGGGGGGCAGCAGTTCTTC. It yields the protein CASSAPGTSGGQQFF.